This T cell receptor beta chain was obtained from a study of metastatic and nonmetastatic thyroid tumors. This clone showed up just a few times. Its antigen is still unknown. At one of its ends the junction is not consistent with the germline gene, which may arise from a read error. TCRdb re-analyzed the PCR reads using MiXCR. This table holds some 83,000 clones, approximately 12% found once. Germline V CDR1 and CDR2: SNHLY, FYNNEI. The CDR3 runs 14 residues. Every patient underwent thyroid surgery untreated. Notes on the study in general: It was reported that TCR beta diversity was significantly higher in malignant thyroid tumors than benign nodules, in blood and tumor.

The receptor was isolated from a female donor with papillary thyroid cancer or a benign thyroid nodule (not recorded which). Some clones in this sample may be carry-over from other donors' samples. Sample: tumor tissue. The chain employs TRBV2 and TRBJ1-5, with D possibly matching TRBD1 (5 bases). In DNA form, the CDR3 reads TGTGCCAGCAGTCGCAGGGAGCAGGGTCAGCCCCAGCACTTT. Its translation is CASSRREQGQPQHF.